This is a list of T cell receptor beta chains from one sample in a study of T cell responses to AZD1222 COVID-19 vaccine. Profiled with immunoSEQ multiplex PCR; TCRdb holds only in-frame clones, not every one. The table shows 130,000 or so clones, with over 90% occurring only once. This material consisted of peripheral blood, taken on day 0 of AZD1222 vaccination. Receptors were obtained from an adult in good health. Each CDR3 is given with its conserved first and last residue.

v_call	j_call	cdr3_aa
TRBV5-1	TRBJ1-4	CASSPGATNEKLFF
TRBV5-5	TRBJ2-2	CASSPELAGRTGELFF
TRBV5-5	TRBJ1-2	CASSITGDTNYGYTF
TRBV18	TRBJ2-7	CASSPAVRSYEQYF
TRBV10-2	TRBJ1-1	CASSEGSTEAFF
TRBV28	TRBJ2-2	CASSLTGTDTGELFF
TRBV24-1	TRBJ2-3	CATSDFGRSRRGTDTQYF
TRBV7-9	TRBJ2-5	CASSLVETQYF
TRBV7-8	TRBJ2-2	CASSLFSGELFF
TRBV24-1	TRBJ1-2	CATSDLYRTGDGYTF
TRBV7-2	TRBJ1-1	CASSLGLPGGTEAFF
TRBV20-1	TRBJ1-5	CSASLGTGGNQPQHF
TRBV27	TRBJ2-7	CASSLSGQGRLYEQYF
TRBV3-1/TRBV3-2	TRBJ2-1	CASSQVLSGPKGNEQFF
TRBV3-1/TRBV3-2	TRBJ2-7	CASSQDGQSLYEQYF
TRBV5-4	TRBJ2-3	CASSGRNTDTQYF
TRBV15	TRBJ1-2	CATSRVGQGALGYGYTF
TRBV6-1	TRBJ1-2	CASSEWTGAVGYGYTF
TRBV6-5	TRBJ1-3	CASNNEGRAGNTIYF
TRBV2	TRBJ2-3	CASWANTQYF
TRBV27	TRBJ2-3	CASSLLGTSTDTQYF
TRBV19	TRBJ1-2	CASSSRVYGYTF
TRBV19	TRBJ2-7	CASSEGLAGPEQYF
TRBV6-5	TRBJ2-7	CASSYWDRRPYEQYF
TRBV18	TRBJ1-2	CASSPTSSQGAYGYTF
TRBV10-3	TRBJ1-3	CAIKSQAAAGNTIYF
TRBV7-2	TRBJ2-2	CASSPRRANTGELFF
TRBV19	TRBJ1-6	CASSPTGEDNSPLHF
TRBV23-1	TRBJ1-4	CASVKPGFRTNEKLFF
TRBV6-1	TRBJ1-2	CATSTGSGYTF
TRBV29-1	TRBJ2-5	CSVDEGHETQYF
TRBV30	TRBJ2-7	CAWSALAGGYEQYF
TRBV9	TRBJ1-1	CASSVGLRTGGVTEAFF
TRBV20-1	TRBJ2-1	CSADQDNEQFF
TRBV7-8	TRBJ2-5	CASSLEGVQETQYF
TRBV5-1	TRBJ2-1	CASSTLAGANNEQFF
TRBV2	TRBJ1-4	CASSEERSTNEKLFF
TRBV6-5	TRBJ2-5	CASSYGGRDQETQYF
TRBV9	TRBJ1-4	CASSSGQINEKLFF
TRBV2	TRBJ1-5	CASKPDGNQPQHF
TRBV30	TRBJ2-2	CAWRDGGTYTGELFF
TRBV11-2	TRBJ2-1	CASSSPRSGQGHRGQFF
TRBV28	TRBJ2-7	CASSLEGYEQYF
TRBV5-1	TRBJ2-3	CASSLAYRQRASTDTQYF
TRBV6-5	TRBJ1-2	CASGSGRSVWGYTF
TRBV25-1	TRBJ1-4	CASSQRQTTNEKLFF